The clone carrying this T cell receptor (beta chain) has just a few counts. Its antigen is not identified. This entry is derived from a study of T cells in Graves' hyperthyroidism and ophthalmopathy. From RNA transcripts, TCR beta CDR3 regions were amplified. TCR CDR3 underwent first-round RT-PCR with the HTBI primer set. TCRdb reanalysed the multiplex PCR reads using MiXCR and keeps one entry per CDR3 protein. This table has 500,000 to 700,000 distinct CDR3 sequences, roughly 17% appearing once. Overall study results and limits: Clonotypes that were expanded in thyroid above 0.001 mostly appeared in blood too.

Stable Graves' hyperthyroidism denoted no ophthalmopathy progression over 18 months. Clinical symptoms, serum thyroxine, TRAb, thyroid ultrasound and orbital computed tomography established diagnosis. Germline V gene data show CDR1 as DFQATT and CDR2 as SNEGSKA (reference sequence). Trimming left V 7 bases short and J 0 bases short, with 15 bases between. The CDR3 spans 14 residues. The receptor's source is a woman aged 18-29 years with Graves' hyperthyroidism. This chain links TRBV20-1 with TRBJ2-5; D perhaps matches TRBD1 (6 bases). Source material: blood. The DNA of the CDR3 is TGCAGTGTTGACAGGAGAAAGAACCAAGAGACCCAGTACTTC. This translates into CSVDRRKNQETQYF.